One and the same sample provided the 12 T cell receptor beta chains below, sequenced in a study of cytomegalovirus exposure and HLA in healthy donors. PCR was performed using 60 Vbeta and 13 Jbeta primers. Repertoires were generated with immunoSEQ multiplex PCR, while TCRdb's copy carries only in-frame clones and drops some. The repertoire holds 200,000 to 300,000 clones, with approximately 78% as singletons. The material sequenced was PBMCs. These receptors all come from a boy aged 10-17 years in good health and CMV-seronegative.

In DNA, the CDR3 is TGTGCCAGCAGTTACGGGCTAGCGGGGGAACAAGAGACCCAGTACTTC. Translating gives CASSYGLAGEQETQYF. The chain joins TRBV11-3 to TRBJ2-5, with 10 bases that match TRBD2. V trimming: 6 bases; J trimming: 2 bases; junction bases outside the gene matches: 9. The CDR3 loop spans 16 amino acids. Germline V CDR1 and CDR2: SGHNT, YENEEA.

Concerning this clone itself: An end of the junction does not agree with germline; a read error may underlie this. CDR3 region: CAISEYRTGQETRYF. CDR3 nucleotide sequence: TGTGCCATCAGTGAGTACCGGACAGGACAAGAGACCCGGTACTTC. This chain joins TRBV10-3 and TRBJ2-5; 7 bases align to TRBD1. The germline V gene encodes CDR1 ENHRY and CDR2 SYGVKD. The CDR3 has 15 amino acids.

J is TRBJ2-7 and V is TRBV27; 7 positions match TRBD1. The CDR3 loop spans 12 amino acids. Germline-derived CDR1 and CDR2 are MNHEY and SMNVEV (reference sequence). Trimming took 5 bases from V and 6 from J; bases not matched to a gene: 4. In DNA, the CDR3 is TGTGCCAGCAGTCCGACAGGGTGCGAGCAGTACTTC. Protein: CASSPTGCEQYF.

This clone has only one observation. The chain links TRBV7-8 to TRBJ1-1; unclear D gene. Trimming cost V 3 bases and J 3 bases, with 5 bases left between them. The CDR3 consists of 12 residues. Looked up from germline, CDR1 is SGHVS and CDR2 is FQNEAQ. CDR3 DNA sequence: TGTGCCAGCAGCTTTGGAGACACTGAAGCTTTCTTT. Its translation: CASSFGDTEAFF.

The J gene is TRBJ1-1, the V gene TRBV29-1, with a weak D call TRBD1 (5 bases). There are 13 residues in the CDR3. Trimming removed 6 bases from V and 3 bases from J, with 14 bases in between. Germline CDR1 is SQVTM and CDR2 is ANQGSEA. The CDR3 region has the DNA TGCAGCGTAAAGGGCAGGGAAGACACTGAAGCTTTCTTT. Protein sequence: CSVKGREDTEAFF.

V usage is TRBV6-5 and J usage is TRBJ2-1, with 10 bases matching TRBD2. The germline V gene encodes CDR1 MNHEY and CDR2 SVGAGI. V shed 2 bases and J 7 bases; nucleotides not matched to a gene: 8. The CDR3 has 16 amino acids. The CDR3 region has the DNA TGTGCCAGCAGTTACGCGTCTAGCGGGAGTCGTAATGAGCAGTTCTTC. Residues: CASSYASSGSRNEQFF.

Points on this clone: Distinct nucleotide sequences in the sample also encode this CDR3. V gene TRBV9 combines with J gene TRBJ1-1; 9 bases match TRBD1. The CDR3 loop spans 14 amino acids. Trimming cost V 1 base and J 2 bases; bases outside gene matches: 0. Germline V lookup: CDR1 SGDLS, CDR2 YYNGEE. CDR3 sequence: CASSVTGGNTEAFF. The CDR3 DNA follows: TGTGCCAGCAGCGTAACAGGGGGCAACACTGAAGCTTTCTTT.

The rearrangement links TRBV6-4 to TRBJ2-3, with TRBD1 matching over 8 bases. This CDR3 comprises 14 residues. The germline V gene encodes CDR1 MRHNA and CDR2 SNTAGT. V was clipped by 3 bases and J by 4 bases; unmatched bases: 3. The CDR3, as DNA: TGTGCCAGCAGTGAGACAGGGGTGCCAGATACGCAGTATTTT. Translated: CASSETGVPDTQYF.

The chain is built from TRBV5-4 and TRBJ1-4; a possible D gene is TRBD1 (6 bases). The CDR3 has 13 amino acids. Trimming left V 5 bases short and J 7 bases short, with 12 bases between. The V gene's germline CDR1 is SGHNT and CDR2 YYREEE (reference sequence). The CDR3 region is CASSLPTGEKLFF. CDR3 bases: TGTGCCAGCAGTCTTCCGACAGGTGAAAAACTGTTTTTT.

V and J are TRBV2 and TRBJ2-3, with 14 nucleotides matching TRBD2. Germline V lookup: CDR1 SNHLY, CDR2 FYNNEI. J was trimmed by 6 bases and V by 7 bases; bases with no gene match: 18. The CDR3 is 19 amino acids. The CDR3 nucleotides read TGTGCCAGCAATCGGAACAGGGGTTCGGGACTAGCGGGAGCGGATACGCAGTATTTT. Its translation is CASNRNRGSGLAGADTQYF.

This chain joins TRBV11-3 and TRBJ2-2, with 7 nucleotides matching TRBD1. Germline CDR1 SGHNT, CDR2 YENEEA. V gave up 4 bases and J gave up 3 bases; unmatched junction bases: 5. This CDR3 is built from 15 residues. This CDR3 reads CASSYDRVDTGELFF. DNA of the CDR3: TGTGCCAGCAGCTACGACAGGGTTGACACCGGGGAGCTGTTTTTT. Drawing the rest from reference TRBV11-3 and TRBJ2-2, the complete variable domain is EAGVVQSPRYKIIEKKQPVAFWCNPISGHNTLYWYLQNLGQGPELLIRYENEEAVDDSQLPKDRFSAERLKGVDSTLKIQPAELGDSAVYLCASSYDRVDTGELFFGEGSRLTVL.

This sequence joins TRBV5-8 and TRBJ2-4; D unresolved. CDR1 is SGHTS, CDR2 YDEGEE, per germline. This CDR3 is built from 11 residues. Trimming removed 3 bases at V and 7 bases at J, with 5 bases between. The CDR3 DNA reads as TGTGCCAGCAGCTCGTATAACATTCAGTACTTC. Translated, it gives CASSSYNIQYF. Looking up the rest from reference TRBV5-8 and TRBJ2-4 gives the full variable domain: EAGVTQSPTHLIKTRGQQATLRCSPISGHTSVYWYQQALGLGLQFLLWYDEGEERNRGNFPPRFSGRQFPNYSSELNVNALELEDSALYLCASSSYNIQYFGAGTRLSVL.